This record covers a single T cell receptor (beta chain). Its antigen is undetermined. There are 15 residues in the CDR3. The V and J ends lost 0 bases and 7 bases respectively, with 14 bases between them. Germline V gene lookup returns CDR1 SGDLS and CDR2 YYNGEE. The data derive from a study of shared clonotypes between healthy human individuals. The authors split each subset's genomic DNA evenly across several immunoSEQ plates. Profiling relied on immunoSEQ multiplex PCR, and the TCRdb table lists in-frame clones only, not all of them. The sample has 2 million to 2.5 million clones; about 90% are singletons. Notes on the study in general: Estimated richness was generally greater in naive than memory subsets. Several donors had 5% to 6% of their naive CD4 clonotypes in common.

Sequencing was carried out using naive CD4+ T cells from PBMCs. Subset given: CD45RA+ positively selected. This chain connects TRBV9 to TRBJ2-1, with TRBD1 as a possible D gene (6 bases). This sequence was found in a man aged 18 to 30 in good health. Some clones in this sample may be carry-over from other donors' samples. CDR3 in amino acids: CASSVALLQGNEQFF. The CDR3 nucleotides are TGTGCCAGCAGCGTAGCCCTGTTGCAGGGGAATGAGCAGTTCTTC.